The 26 T cell receptor beta chains below all came from one sample that was sequenced in a study of T cells in localized non-small cell lung cancer. Profiled with immunoSEQ multiplex PCR; TCRdb holds only in-frame clones, not every one. The data contain several thousand clones, just over 90% of them singletons. Sequenced here: peripheral blood mononuclear cells, sampled before any cancer treatment. All receptors derive from a male donor at least 60 years old with stage II lung adenocarcinoma.

This clone was seen a single time. V is TRBV19 and J is TRBJ2-7; 8 bases are a match to TRBD1. The ends lost 3 bases at V and 2 bases at J; junction bases unmatched: 3. This CDR3 is 14 amino acids long. CDR1 LNHDA and CDR2 SQIVND come from the germline V gene (reference sequence). The CDR3, as DNA: TGTGCCAGTAGTATTACAGGGGGACCCTACGAGCAGTACTTC. Translated: CASSITGGPYEQYF.

The count of this clone is one. This chain connects TRBV6-6 to TRBJ1-1; weak D call: TRBD1 (6 bases). CDR1 and CDR2 from the germline V gene are MNHNY and SVGAGI (reference sequence). Trimming cost V 5 bases and J 5 bases, with 18 bases left between them. This CDR3 contains 15 residues. The CDR3 sequence is CASSPDLQGRTEAFF. CDR3 coding DNA: TGTGCCAGCAGTCCTGACCTACAGGGTAGGACTGAAGCTTTCTTT.

DNA for the CDR3: TGTGCCAGTAGTTCTTTTGGTCATCAGGGTTCCTACGAGCAGTACTTC. Translation: CASSSFGHQGSYEQYF. The chain combines TRBV19 with TRBJ2-7; possible D gene TRBD1, 5 bases. Germline CDR1 and CDR2: LNHDA and SQIVND (reference sequence). V was pared by 5 bases and J by 1 base, with 18 bases between. The CDR3 totals 16 residues. The variable domain in full, completed from reference TRBV19 and TRBJ2-7, reads DGGITQSPKYLFRKEGQNVTLSCEQNLNHDAMYWYRQDPGQGLRLIYYSQIVNDFQKGDIAEGYSVSREKKESFPLTVTSAQKNPTAFYLCASSSFGHQGSYEQYFGPGTRLTVT.

This clone was detected once. The chain joins TRBV5-1 to TRBJ1-1; D gene ambiguous. This CDR3 contains 13 residues. V was pared by 7 bases and J by 1 base, with 11 bases between. CDR1 and CDR2 from the germline V gene are SGHRS and YFSETQ. The CDR3 spells CASGSPGNTEAFF. The CDR3 DNA follows: TGCGCCAGCGGTTCTCCGGGGAACACTGAAGCTTTCTTT.

The chain couples TRBV5-1 to TRBJ1-3; 9 bases map to TRBD1. The CDR3 has 15 residues. Germline V gene lookup returns CDR1 SGHRS and CDR2 YFSETQ. J lost 3 bases, V lost 4 bases, and 5 bases had no gene match. This CDR3 is CASSPRTGDGNTIYF. The CDR3 region has the DNA TGCGCCAGCAGCCCCAGGACAGGGGATGGAAACACCATATATTTT.

The chain couples TRBV27 to TRBJ1-2; maybe TRBD1 (6 bases). This CDR3 has 16 amino acids. The germline V gene has CDR1 MNHEY and CDR2 SMNVEV (reference sequence). Trimming pared 1 base from V and 3 bases from J, leaving 15 bases between. The CDR3 sequence is CASSLFWGRGDYGYTF. Written as DNA, the CDR3 is TGTGCCAGCAGTTTATTCTGGGGCAGGGGCGACTATGGCTACACCTTC.

The gene calls are TRBV19 and TRBJ1-5; TRBD1 matches at 7 bases. With 5 bases clipped from V and 0 bases from J, the junction kept 10 bases outside the gene matches. This CDR3 comprises 17 residues. From germline, CDR1 is LNHDA and CDR2 SQIVND (reference sequence). In DNA form, the CDR3 reads TGTGCCAGTAGTCTGTCGGGACAGCCTTTTAGCAATCAGCCCCAGCATTTT. Its translation is CASSLSGQPFSNQPQHF.

This rearrangement joins TRBV5-6 to TRBJ2-1; no clear D. V was pared by 4 bases and J by 5 bases, with 13 bases between. The length of the CDR3 is 14 residues. From germline, CDR1 is SGHDT and CDR2 YYEEEE. CDR3 sequence reads: CASSRKGPNNEQFF. Written as DNA, the CDR3 is TGTGCCAGCAGCCGGAAAGGGCCGAACAATGAGCAGTTCTTC.

The chain combines TRBV7-2 with TRBJ1-3; 7 bases agree with TRBD1. Germline CDR1 and CDR2: SGHTA and FQGNSA. The CDR3 runs 16 residues. V lost 2 bases and J lost 2; bases outside the gene matches: 6. The CDR3 sequence: CASSLSRGATGNTIYF. The CDR3 bases are TGTGCCAGCAGCTTATCCAGGGGGGCTACTGGAAACACCATATATTTT.

The rearrangement links TRBV6-5 to TRBJ1-4; D uncertain. Trimming took 4 bases from V and 7 from J, leaving 19 bases between them. Germline V lookup: CDR1 MNHEY, CDR2 SVGAGI. The CDR3 runs 16 residues. The chain's CDR3 is CASSFNPTGSSEKLFF. The CDR3 DNA reads as TGTGCCAGCAGTTTCAATCCAACCGGATCTAGTGAAAAACTGTTTTTT.

The genes are TRBV25-1 and TRBJ1-2, with D possibly being TRBD1 (6 bases). The length of the CDR3 is 16 residues. V was trimmed by 3 bases and J by 7 bases, leaving 21 bases between them. Germline assignment: CDR1 MGHDK and CDR2 SYGVNS. The DNA for the CDR3 is TGTGCCAGCAGTGATTCCGCGACAGGACCAACGGGTGGCTACACCTTC. It is translated as CASSDSATGPTGGYTF.

J is TRBJ1-4 and V is TRBV19, with 10 bases identical to TRBD1. This CDR3 has 14 residues. Germline CDR1 LNHDA, CDR2 SQIVND (reference sequence). Trimming at V came to 8 bases and at J to 7 bases, leaving 7 bases not matched to a gene. The CDR3 protein is CASGDRGNGEKLFF. The CDR3 DNA is TGTGCCAGTGGGGACAGGGGAAATGGTGAAAAACTGTTTTTT.

The chain has TRBV10-1 and TRBJ2-5; 7 bases map to TRBD1. This CDR3 is built from 15 residues. Germline V gene data show CDR1 as WNHNN and CDR2 as SYGVQD (reference sequence). The V gene end was trimmed by 5 bases and the J gene end by 5 bases; junction bases not matched to a gene: 11. The CDR3 nucleotides are TGCGCCAGCAGTACCAACACAGGGGCTGGCGAGACCCAGTACTTC. This sequence encodes CASSTNTGAGETQYF.

This clone has only one observation. The chain couples TRBV11-2 to TRBJ2-3, with TRBD2 matching 7 bases. V was pared by 2 bases and J by 3 bases, with 14 bases of the junction left unmatched. The CDR3 has 18 amino acids. Germline CDR1 reads SGHAT; CDR2 reads FQNNGV. The CDR3 protein is CASSLWSRLASLTDTQYF. As DNA, the CDR3 is TGTGCCAGCAGCTTATGGTCTCGACTAGCCAGTTTGACAGATACGCAGTATTTT.

J is TRBJ1-2 and V is TRBV7-9; no firm D call. The length of the CDR3 is 14 residues. CDR1 and CDR2 from the germline V gene are SEHNR and FQNEAQ (reference sequence). Trimming stripped 7 bases from V and 8 bases from J, with 20 bases between. The CDR3 nucleotides read TGTGCCAGCACTACCGCCGGATCCTATTGGGGCTACACCTTC. It is translated as CASTTAGSYWGYTF.

CDR3 in DNA: TGTGCCAGCAGCTTGTCACTAGCTATAGATACGCAGTATTTT. Translated: CASSLSLAIDTQYF. The genes are TRBV5-6 and TRBJ2-3, with D maybe TRBD2 (6 bases). Trimming took off 1 base at V and 5 bases at J, with 11 bases between the two ends. The germline gives CDR1 SGHDT, CDR2 YYEEEE. The CDR3 is 14 amino acids.

The V gene is TRBV18, the J gene TRBJ1-2, with 10 bases lining up with TRBD1. The CDR3 totals 16 residues. V lost 6 bases, J lost 1 base, and 8 bases stayed unmatched. Per germline, CDR1 KGHSH and CDR2 LQKENI. Here the CDR3 reads CASSGLGTGDNYGYTF. The CDR3 bases are TGTGCCAGCTCGGGGCTCGGGACAGGGGATAACTATGGCTACACCTTC.

The genes are TRBV7-9 and TRBJ1-1; D is possibly TRBD1 (6 bases). V was pared by 1 base and J by 5 bases, with 11 bases between. Germline V gene lookup returns CDR1 SEHNR and CDR2 FQNEAQ (reference sequence). The CDR3 covers 14 residues. CDR3 nucleotide sequence: TGTGCCAGCAGCTTAGACAGGGCAGCAACTGAAGCTTTCTTT. Its protein product is CASSLDRAATEAFF.

The gene calls are TRBV5-6 and TRBJ1-5; 8 nucleotides align to TRBD1. The CDR3 contains 14 residues. Germline CDR1 is SGHDT and CDR2 is YYEEEE. V was clipped by 4 bases and J by 7 bases; unmatched bases: 7. CDR3 DNA sequence: TGTGCCAGCAGCCTGACAGGGGTGGGGCAGCCCCAGCATTTT. Protein: CASSLTGVGQPQHF.

The chain combines TRBV11-1 with TRBJ2-7; D unclear. V lost 5 bases, J lost 6 bases, and 8 bases lay in between. Germline V gives CDR1 SGHAT, CDR2 FQDESV (reference sequence). The CDR3 consists of 11 residues. The CDR3 region is CASSKEAEQYF. The CDR3, as DNA: TGTGCCAGCAGCAAAGAGGCCGAGCAGTACTTC.

This sequence joins TRBV27 and TRBJ1-1; no definite D call. CDR1 MNHEY and CDR2 SMNVEV come from the germline V gene (reference sequence). V was trimmed by 2 bases and J by 2 bases, leaving 15 bases between them. The CDR3 runs to 16 residues. CDR3 sequence reads: CASSLLFGGINTEAFF. In DNA, the CDR3 is TGTGCCAGCAGTTTACTATTTGGAGGGATTAACACTGAAGCTTTCTTT.

The rearrangement joins TRBV5-4 to TRBJ2-2; D ambiguous. The V end was cut by 1 base, the J end by 8 bases, with 15 bases between. Germline-derived CDR1 and CDR2 are SGHNT and YYREEE (reference sequence). CDR3 length: 15 amino acids. The CDR3 spells CASSLKEGAGGELFF. The CDR3 bases are TGTGCCAGCAGCTTGAAGGAAGGCGCTGGGGGGGAGCTGTTTTTT.

This chain connects TRBV5-1 to TRBJ1-6; no clear D gene. This CDR3 is 13 amino acids long. The germline V gene encodes CDR1 SGHRS and CDR2 YFSETQ. V was cut by 3 bases and J by 7 bases, with 8 bases left in between. The DNA for the CDR3 is TGCGCCAGCAGCTCGCGACCCAATTCACCCCTCCACTTT. Translated: CASSSRPNSPLHF.

The V call is TRBV7-9, the J call TRBJ2-2; TRBD1 agrees at 7 bases. The length of the CDR3 is 15 residues. The J segment lost 3 bases and the V segment lost 4 bases, leaving 5 bases of the junction unmatched. Germline loops: CDR1 SEHNR, CDR2 FQNEAQ (reference sequence). The CDR3 reads CASSYGDSYTGELFF. As DNA, the CDR3 is TGTGCCAGCAGCTATGGGGACAGCTACACCGGGGAGCTGTTTTTT.

This chain uses TRBV6-1 with TRBJ2-7, with D perhaps matching TRBD2 (5 bases). CDR1 is MNHNS, CDR2 SASEGT, per germline. The CDR3 sequence is 14 residues long. Deletions cut 2 bases from V and 4 bases from J, with 12 bases between. In DNA, the CDR3 is TGTGCCAGCAGTGAAAGCTTTAGGGAGTACGAGCAGTACTTC. Amino acid sequence: CASSESFREYEQYF.

The J gene is TRBJ1-4, the V gene TRBV18; D gene uncertain. Germline V lookup: CDR1 KGHSH, CDR2 LQKENI. V lost 3 bases and J 2 bases, leaving 10 bases between the germline ends. The length of the CDR3 is 15 residues. The chain's CDR3 is CASSPPSTTNEKLFF. In nucleotides, the CDR3 is TGTGCCAGCTCACCCCCGAGCACTACTAATGAAAAACTGTTTTTT.